These 18 T cell receptor beta chains originate from one sample sequenced in a study of CD8 T cells in Susac syndrome. The authors reverse transcribed about 0.5 to 1 ug RNA with random hexamers. TCRdb used MiXCR to reprocess the immunoSEQ multiplex PCR reads, holding one entry per CDR3 protein. This sample has 100,000 to 150,000 distinct CDR3 sequences, with about 96% found just once. The sample comprised CD4+ T cells from PBMCs. Source of these receptors: a human donor in good health.

The J gene is TRBJ1-4, the V gene TRBV7-9; a weak D match, TRBD1 (5 bases). V gave up 4 bases and J gave up 5 bases, with 11 bases separating them. CDR1 is SEHNR and CDR2 is FQNEAQ in the germline V gene (reference sequence). This CDR3 spans 14 amino acids. As DNA, the CDR3 is TGTGCCAGCAGCTATGACGGGGGGAATGAAAAACTGTTTTTT. Amino acid sequence: CASSYDGGNEKLFF.

V is TRBV30 and J is TRBJ2-6; 9 bases align to TRBD2. The CDR3 is 17 residues long. The germline gives CDR1 GTSNPN, CDR2 SVGIG (reference sequence). V dropped 5 bases and J dropped 0; count of bases not matched to a gene: 8. CDR3 nucleotide sequence: TGTGCCTGGGTTAGCGGGAGCTCTAGCTCTGGGGCCAACGTCCTGACTTTC. It codes for CAWVSGSSSSGANVLTF. Variable domain in full (rest from reference TRBV30 and TRBJ2-6): SQTIHQWPATLVQPVGSPLSLECTVEGTSNPNLYWYRQAAGRGLQLLFYSVGIGQISSEVPQNLSASRPQDRQFILSSKKLLLSDSGFYLCAWVSGSSSSGANVLTFGAGSRLTVL.

The chain uses TRBV15 and TRBJ2-5, with D possibly being TRBD1 (5 bases). Germline assignment: CDR1 LNHNV and CDR2 YYDKDF (reference sequence). Trimming pared 0 bases from V and 4 bases from J, leaving 12 bases between. This CDR3 is 15 amino acids long. The CDR3 DNA sequence: TGTGCCACCAGCAGAGATTGGGGCGGTCGAGAGACCCAGTACTTC. It is translated as CATSRDWGGRETQYF.

This clonotype occurred a few times. The rearrangement joins TRBV5-1 to TRBJ2-5, with D perhaps TRBD2 (6 bases). Trimming shortened V by 0 bases and J by 2 bases, and 8 bases separated the two germline ends. CDR1 and CDR2 from the germline V gene are SGHRS and YFSETQ. The CDR3 has 14 amino acids. The CDR3 reads CASSLAAGQETQYF. The CDR3, as DNA: TGCGCCAGCAGCTTGGCTGCGGGGCAAGAGACCCAGTACTTC.

The gene calls are TRBV7-9 and TRBJ2-3; TRBD1 is a possible D gene (5 bases). The germline CDR1 and CDR2 sequences are SEHNR and FQNEAQ (reference sequence). Trimming took 5 bases from V and 5 from J, leaving 17 bases between them. This CDR3 region has 15 residues. The CDR3 region has the DNA TGTGCCAGCAGCCGACGGCAGGGCTGGGGAGATACGCAGTATTTT. Protein product: CASSRRQGWGDTQYF.

The rearrangement links TRBV12-3 or TRBV12-4 to TRBJ1-1; no clear D. V was clipped by 10 bases and J by 1 base, with 13 bases between them. There are 13 residues in the CDR3. CDR3 DNA: TGTGCCACTCTGAGGCGGGGGAACACTGAAGCTTTCTTT. This translates into CATLRRGNTEAFF.

The J gene is TRBJ1-2, the V gene TRBV29-1; 7 bases map to TRBD1. The CDR3 contains 16 residues. Germline V gene sequence: CDR1 SQVTM, CDR2 ANQGSEA. The V gene end was trimmed by 3 bases and the J gene end by 5 bases; junction bases not matched to a gene: 15. CDR3 region: CSVDLNRVGTVYGYTF. The CDR3 DNA follows: TGCAGCGTTGATTTAAACCGTGTCGGGACAGTGTATGGCTACACCTTC.

The V gene is TRBV18, the J gene TRBJ2-7, with no clear D. Looked up from germline, CDR1 is KGHSH and CDR2 is LQKENI. CDR3 length equals 15 residues. Trimming shortened V by 2 bases and J by 2 bases, and 13 bases separated the two germline ends. This chain's CDR3 is CASSPRVGLAYEQYF. In DNA form, the CDR3 reads TGTGCCAGCTCACCAAGGGTCGGGCTAGCCTACGAGCAGTACTTC.

This sequence joins TRBV4-1 and TRBJ2-3; D is unclear. The CDR3 has 13 amino acids. The ends were cut back, 2 bases at V and 2 bases at J, with 5 bases in the middle. Germline V gene data show CDR1 as MGHRA and CDR2 as YSYEKL. CDR3 sequence (DNA): TGCGCCAGCAGCCAACAGAACACAGATACGCAGTATTTT. Its translation is CASSQQNTDTQYF.

V usage is TRBV5-6 and J usage is TRBJ2-5, with 12 nucleotides matching TRBD1. This CDR3 contains 17 residues. Trimming cost V 0 bases and J 5 bases; bases outside gene matches: 8. CDR1 and CDR2 (germline): SGHDT, YYEEEE. The CDR3 region has the DNA TGTGCCAGCAGCTTGGCCCTTGGGACAGGGGGCGCGGAGACCCAGTACTTC. Protein product: CASSLALGTGGAETQYF.

This clonotype was seen just once. The V call is TRBV18, the J call TRBJ1-1, with D possibly TRBD1 on 6 matching bases. The V gene's germline CDR1 is KGHSH and CDR2 LQKENI. The CDR3 has 13 amino acids. Trimming removed 4 bases at V and 4 bases at J, with 10 bases between. CDR3 nucleotide sequence: TGTGCCAGCTCACTACAGGGTAGCACTGAAGCTTTCTTT. This gives the protein CASSLQGSTEAFF.

V and J are TRBV6-5 and TRBJ2-5; maybe TRBD1 (8 bases). The CDR3 runs to 14 residues. Trimming removed 5 bases at V and 5 bases at J, with 15 bases between. From germline, CDR1 is MNHEY and CDR2 SVGAGI. The CDR3 loop is CASSSGTGGETQYF. The CDR3 region has the DNA TGTGCCAGCAGTAGCGGGACAGGAGGCGAGACCCAGTACTTC.

The chain couples TRBV14 to TRBJ2-2, with unresolved D. The CDR3 totals 11 residues. The germline V and J ends were trimmed by 3 bases and 5 bases, with 1 base remaining between them. Germline assignment: CDR1 SGHDN and CDR2 FVKESK. In nucleotides, the CDR3 is TGTGCCAGCAGCCAGACCGGGGAGCTGTTTTTT. Translating it yields CASSQTGELFF.

The chain recombines TRBV18 with TRBJ2-5, with D maybe TRBD1 (5 bases). This CDR3 comprises 14 residues. Trimming took off 4 bases at V and 1 base at J, with 10 bases between the two ends. Germline loops: CDR1 KGHSH, CDR2 LQKENI. Here the CDR3 reads CASSLLDTQETQYF. The CDR3, as DNA: TGTGCCAGCTCACTCCTGGACACCCAAGAGACCCAGTACTTC. The full variable domain, rest sourced from reference TRBV18 and TRBJ2-5, is NAGVMQNPRHLVRRRGQEARLRCSPMKGHSHVYWYRQLPEEGLKFMVYLQKENIIDESGMPKERFSAEFPKEGPSILRIQQVVRGDSAAYFCASSLLDTQETQYFGPGTRLLVL.

This clonotype was observed a single time. The gene calls are TRBV3-1 and TRBJ1-5; 10 bases match TRBD1. Germline CDR1 reads LGHDT; CDR2 reads YNNKEL (reference sequence). CDR3 size: 15 residues. V trimming: 4 bases; J trimming: 6 bases; junction bases outside the gene matches: 6. The CDR3 DNA reads as TGTGCCAGCAGCCCGTATGGGACAGGGGCTCAGCCCCAGCATTTT. Amino acid sequence: CASSPYGTGAQPQHF.

The CDR3 loop reads CSVGEGHPGEQYF. DNA of the CDR3: TGCAGCGTGGGGGAGGGACACCCCGGGGAGCAGTACTTC. The chain has TRBV29-1 and TRBJ2-7; perhaps TRBD2 as D (7 bases). CDR3 length: 13 amino acids. V was shortened by 6 bases and J by 7 bases, with 19 bases between the two germline ends. CDR1 is SQVTM, CDR2 ANQGSEA, per germline.

This sequence joins TRBV29-1 and TRBJ1-1; no firm D call. Trimming removed 4 bases from V and 0 bases from J, with 6 bases in between. This CDR3 has 12 residues. Germline V lookup: CDR1 SQVTM, CDR2 ANQGSEA. CDR3 sequence: CSVALMNTEAFF. CDR3 sequence (DNA): TGCAGCGTTGCACTGATGAACACTGAAGCTTTCTTT.

The rearrangement links TRBV29-1 to TRBJ2-7; TRBD1 aligns across 12 bases. Germline CDR1 SQVTM, CDR2 ANQGSEA. The CDR3 totals 13 residues. V gave up 6 bases and J gave up 6 bases; unmatched junction bases: 6. The CDR3 DNA reads as TGCAGCGTAAAGGGACAGGGGGCGGGCGAGCAGTACTTC. Protein: CSVKGQGAGEQYF.